This record concerns one TCR beta chain sequence. The target antigen is unknown. The CDR3 extends over 15 amino acids. The V segment lost 0 bases and the J segment 7 bases; nucleotides outside the gene matches: 2. Germline CDR1 is SGDLS and CDR2 is YYNGEE. The sample belongs to a study of cytomegalovirus exposure and HLA in healthy donors. Notes on the study in general: TCR sequences were mostly rare, though some public TCRs occurred in many donors. Per published accounts, TCR beta sequences correctly predicted the HLA-A and HLA-B alleles of most subjects. A later analysis appeared to link common viral pathogens to several of the most significant clusters.

PCR was performed using 60 Vbeta and 13 Jbeta primers. Here immunoSEQ multiplex PCR was the method, and the copy in TCRdb shows in-frame clones only, minus some. The table includes about 160,000 clones, approximately 85% detected once. All donors participated as healthy donors of bone marrow. The sequenced sample was PBMCs. This TCR came from a girl aged 2-15 years in good health and CMV-seropositive. The chain carries TRBV9 and TRBJ2-1; TRBD2 matches at 12 bases. The CDR3, as DNA: TGTGCCAGCAGCGTAGTGCTAGCGGGAGGGAATGAGCAGTTCTTC. Protein sequence: CASSVVLAGGNEQFF.